The source of this T cell receptor (beta chain) is a study of vaccination and CD4 T cells after COVID-19. Across the study: The makeup of the convalescents was six males and four females, two of them Hispanic. Subjects got two shots of BNT162b2 or mRNA-1273 vaccine.

This clonotype qualifies as large. The antigen is not known. A junction boundary mismatches the germline segment, possibly from a read error. Sequencing of cultured CD4+ T cell DNA used the Oncomine TCR Beta short-read assay. After culture, CD4+ T cells served as the source for genomic DNA extraction. TCRdb independently ran MiXCR on the PCR reads; one entry per CDR3 protein. The sample consists of about 4,600 distinct CDR3 sequences, about 30% of them appearing once. Germline CDR1 SSHAT, CDR2 FNYEAQ (reference sequence). The CDR3 spans 16 residues. The treatment denotes: roughly nine-day PBMC culture with coronavirus spike peptide pools or control peptides (ViraFEST assay). CD4+ T cells were isolated by negative selection after ten to eleven days of culture.

The V gene is TRBV7-7, the J gene TRBJ2-2; 8 nucleotides agree with TRBD1. Sequenced material: CD4+ T cells from blood, cultured in vitro. This TCR came from a human donor who had recovered from COVID-19. CDR3 sequence reads: CASSEETGVYTGELFF. CDR3 nucleotides: TGTGCTAGCAGCGAGGAGACAGGGGTGTACACCGGGGAGCTGTTTTTT.